This T cell receptor beta chain is from a study of cytomegalovirus exposure and HLA in healthy donors. The study ran its PCR with 60 Vbeta and 13 Jbeta primers. Only in-frame clones appear in the TCRdb table, and some are missing; sequencing was by immunoSEQ multiplex PCR. The sample includes about 160,000 clones, roughly 80% of them seen just once. The germline CDR1 and CDR2 sequences are LGHNT and FRNRAP. The CDR3 consists of 15 residues. The trim removed 6 bases at V and 2 bases at J, leaving 7 bases unmatched. Study-wide findings and caveats: One cluster of highly shared sequence variants probably arose as a sequencing artifact.

Worth noting for this clone: No antigen is known for it.

Sequences were obtained from PBMCs. The origin of this receptor is a woman in her 40s in good health and CMV-seronegative. The chain carries TRBV12-5 and TRBJ2-7; 10 bases align to TRBD2. The CDR3, as DNA: TGTGCTAGTGGCCACGAACTAGCGGGGCCCTACGAGCAGTACTTC. Protein: CASGHELAGPYEQYF.